A selection of T cell receptor beta chains follows, all from one sample in a study of Ad26.COV2.S vaccination and SARS-CoV-2 variants. Libraries were prepared by immunoSEQ multiplex PCR; TCRdb keeps only in-frame clonotypes and omits some of them. The sample has about 350,000 clones, roughly 91% seen once. Material: peripheral blood, obtained in a trial of Ad26.COV2.S vaccine versus placebo. Receptors originate from a person between 18 and 60 years old who received the Ad26.COV2.S COVID-19 vaccine or a placebo. The CDR3 runs from the conserved cysteine through the conserved F or W. D genes are given only for firm matches. The listing skips clone size in some rows; elsewhere it reads once, few, many or a size class.

size: .
D: TRBD2
J: TRBJ2-3
V: TRBV9
DNA: TGTGCCAGCAGCGTAGGTTCACTAGCGGGAGGGCCGGGCTCGGATACGCAGTATTTT
CDR3: CASSVGSLAGGPGSDTQYF

size: .
D: .
J: TRBJ1-2
V: TRBV6-5
DNA: TGTGCCAGCAGAACTGACAGCTATGGCTACACCTTC
CDR3: CASRTDSYGYTF

size: .
D: .
J: TRBJ2-3
V: TRBV5-1
DNA: TGCGCCAGCAGCTTTCGGGGGAGGAGCACAGATACGCAGTATTTT
CDR3: CASSFRGRSTDTQYF

size: .
D: TRBD1
J: TRBJ1-6
V: TRBV6-5
DNA: TGTGCCAGCAGGACCCACAGGGGAGGGAATTCACCCCTCCACTTT
CDR3: CASRTHRGGNSPLHF

size: .
D: TRBD2
J: TRBJ2-1
V: TRBV9
DNA: TGTGCCAGCAGCTCTAGCGGGGGGACCTACAATGAGCAGTTCTTC
CDR3: CASSSSGGTYNEQFF

size: .
D: TRBD1
J: TRBJ2-1
V: TRBV12-5
DNA: TGTGCTAGTGGTTTGGTAACCGGGACAGACAATGAGCAGTTCTTC
CDR3: CASGLVTGTDNEQFF

size: .
D: TRBD1
J: TRBJ2-4
V: TRBV24-1
DNA: TGTGCCACCAGTGACCCATCGACAGGGGCTACCAAAAACATTCAGTACTTC
CDR3: CATSDPSTGATKNIQYF

size: few
D: .
J: TRBJ1-5
V: TRBV4-2
DNA: TGTGCCAGCAGCCAAGACCCGTACTTTAATAGCAATCAGCCCCAGCATTTT
CDR3: CASSQDPYFNSNQPQHF

size: .
D: .
J: TRBJ2-2
V: TRBV28
DNA: TGTGCCAGCAGTCTACAAATCGGGGAGCTGTTTTTT
CDR3: CASSLQIGELFF

size: .
D: TRBD2
J: TRBJ2-1
V: TRBV14
DNA: TGTGCCAGCAGCCAACCCGGGAGGGGCGCATTCTTC
CDR3: CASSQPGRGAFF

size: .
D: TRBD2
J: TRBJ2-3
V: TRBV20-1
DNA: TGCAGTGCTAGTGTGCCGGGAGGCGGTGTGGATACGCAGTATTTT
CDR3: CSASVPGGGVDTQYF

size: .
D: TRBD1
J: TRBJ1-6
V: TRBV5-1
DNA: TGCGCCAGCAAGACTGGACAGGGGACGGATTCACCCCTCCACTTT
CDR3: CASKTGQGTDSPLHF

size: .
D: TRBD1
J: TRBJ1-2
V: TRBV10-3
DNA: TGTGCCATCAGGATCCGGGACAGGGATAACTATGGCTACACCTTC
CDR3: CAIRIRDRDNYGYTF

size: .
D: .
J: TRBJ1-1
V: TRBV11-2
DNA: TGTGCCAGCAGCTTAGAGCGAGGGAGCACTGAAGCTTTCTTT
CDR3: CASSLERGSTEAFF

size: .
D: .
J: TRBJ1-1
V: TRBV11-3
DNA: TGTGCCAGCAGCTTAGATGGGGGGGCGGGCACTGAAGCTTTCTTT
CDR3: CASSLDGGAGTEAFF

size: .
D: TRBD1
J: TRBJ2-5
V: TRBV6-5
DNA: TGTGCCAGCAGCGGGAAAGGGACAGGGTTAGAGACCCAGTACTTC
CDR3: CASSGKGTGLETQYF

size: .
D: TRBD2
J: TRBJ2-1
V: TRBV4-1
DNA: TGCGCCAGCAGCCAGCTCCGGGGACTAGCGTTCGATGAGCAGTTCTTC
CDR3: CASSQLRGLAFDEQFF

size: .
D: TRBD2
J: TRBJ2-3
V: TRBV28
DNA: TGTGCCAGCAGTCTACCGACAGCCTCCCCGGGACTAGCGGGAGGGCCGGGCACAGATACGCAGTATTTT
CDR3: CASSLPTASPGLAGGPGTDTQYF

size: once
D: .
J: TRBJ2-7
V: TRBV28
DNA: TGTGCCAGCAGTTTATGGCGGGGCTCCTACGAGCAGTACTTC
CDR3: CASSLWRGSYEQYF

size: .
D: .
J: TRBJ2-2
V: TRBV7-3
DNA: TGTGCCAGCTGGCCACCGGGACCCATTCCTTCCCCGAAAACCGGGGAGCTGTTTTTT
CDR3: CASWPPGPIPSPKTGELFF

size: .
D: TRBD2
J: TRBJ2-3
V: TRBV9
DNA: TGTGCCAGCAGCCCGCGGGGGTTGCGAGATACGCAGTATTTT
CDR3: CASSPRGLRDTQYF

size: .
D: TRBD1
J: TRBJ2-3
V: TRBV19
DNA: TGTGCCAGTACCTTGAGGGCAGGGGGAAGGAGGAGCCAGGGCACAGATACGCAGTATTTT
CDR3: CASTLRAGGRRSQGTDTQYF

size: .
D: TRBD2
J: TRBJ2-1
V: TRBV7-2
DNA: TGTGCCAGCAGCTTAGTCGGGGGGGCTTACAATGAGCAGTTCTTC
CDR3: CASSLVGGAYNEQFF

size: .
D: .
J: TRBJ2-7
V: TRBV15
DNA: TGTGCCACCAGCAGCAGACAGGGAGGTTACGAGCAGTACTTC
CDR3: CATSSRQGGYEQYF

size: .
D: TRBD2
J: TRBJ2-2
V: TRBV9
DNA: TGTGCCAGCAGCGGAGGGACTAGCGGGCTTAACACCGGGGAGCTGTTTTTT
CDR3: CASSGGTSGLNTGELFF

size: .
D: .
J: TRBJ1-5
V: TRBV7-8
DNA: TGTGCCAGCAGCACCCGGGCCCGAGGACATAGCAATCAGCCCCAGCATTTT
CDR3: CASSTRARGHSNQPQHF

size: .
D: TRBD1
J: TRBJ1-1
V: TRBV2
DNA: TGTGCCAGCAGTTACCGGGACAGGGATTCGGCTTTCTTT
CDR3: CASSYRDRDSAFF

size: .
D: .
J: TRBJ1-5
V: TRBV7-8
DNA: TGTGCCAGCAGCGAGACAGGCTATAGCAATCAGCCCCAGCATTTT
CDR3: CASSETGYSNQPQHF

size: .
D: TRBD1
J: TRBJ1-5
V: TRBV11-3
DNA: TGTGCCAGCAGCTTAGAGACGGGACAGCTCAACAATCAGCCCCAGCATTTT
CDR3: CASSLETGQLNNQPQHF

size: once
D: TRBD1
J: TRBJ1-6
V: TRBV19
DNA: TGTGCCAGTAGTCCACGGACAGGGGGGTCCTATAATTCACCCCTCCACTTT
CDR3: CASSPRTGGSYNSPLHF

size: .
D: .
J: TRBJ2-5
V: TRBV9
DNA: TGTGCCAGCAGCGTAGGAGCCGTACAAGAGACCCAGTACTTC
CDR3: CASSVGAVQETQYF

size: .
D: .
J: TRBJ1-5
V: TRBV19
DNA: TGTGCCAGTAGTAACTGGGCCCAGCCCCAGCATTTT
CDR3: CASSNWAQPQHF

size: .
D: TRBD1
J: TRBJ1-3
V: TRBV3-1/TRBV3-2
DNA: TGTGCCAGCAGCCCCGGGACAGGGGAATCTGGAAACACCATATATTTT
CDR3: CASSPGTGESGNTIYF

size: .
D: .
J: TRBJ1-4
V: TRBV28
DNA: TGTGCCAGCAGTTTATATCGGGAAAAACTGTTTTTT
CDR3: CASSLYREKLFF

size: .
D: .
J: TRBJ1-1
V: TRBV4-3
DNA: TGCGCCAGCAGCTCCTACCCCCCGGGCCCTCGGGGGAACACTGAAGCTTTCTTT
CDR3: CASSSYPPGPRGNTEAFF

size: .
D: .
J: TRBJ2-1
V: TRBV11-2
DNA: TGTGCCAGCAGCTTTCTCTCCGGTGAGCAGTTCTTC
CDR3: CASSFLSGEQFF

size: .
D: .
J: TRBJ1-2
V: TRBV19
DNA: TGTGCCAGTTCAAGCGGAGATCTGGGGTTCTATGGCTACACCTTC
CDR3: CASSSGDLGFYGYTF

size: .
D: TRBD2
J: TRBJ2-7
V: TRBV4-1
DNA: TGCGCCAGCAGCCAAGAGAGGGCTAGCGGGGGCCCTATGAGGTACTACGAGCAGTACTTC
CDR3: CASSQERASGGPMRYYEQYF

size: .
D: TRBD2
J: TRBJ2-7
V: TRBV13
DNA: TGTGCCAGCAGGAAAGGCGGGAGGGCCCTCTACGAGCAGTACTTC
CDR3: CASRKGGRALYEQYF

size: .
D: .
J: TRBJ1-2
V: TRBV6-6
DNA: TGTGCCAGCAGTTCCAACGGGATTAACTATGGCTACACCTTC
CDR3: CASSSNGINYGYTF

size: .
D: .
J: TRBJ2-5
V: TRBV12-3/TRBV12-4
DNA: TGTGCCAGTCAAGTGGGGGGAGCAACCCAGTACTTC
CDR3: CASQVGGATQYF

size: .
D: TRBD1
J: TRBJ1-2
V: TRBV9
DNA: TGTGCCAGCAGCGTTGGTGGACAGGGTAACTATGGCTACACCTTC
CDR3: CASSVGGQGNYGYTF

size: .
D: TRBD1
J: TRBJ1-1
V: TRBV5-1
DNA: TGCGCCAGCAGCTTGGTGCGGACAGGGTTGGGTGCTGAAGCTTTCTTT
CDR3: CASSLVRTGLGAEAFF

size: once
D: .
J: TRBJ1-4
V: TRBV25-1
DNA: TGTGCCAGCAGTGGGAGGACGGGTTCTAATGAAAAACTGTTTTTT
CDR3: CASSGRTGSNEKLFF

size: few
D: TRBD1
J: TRBJ2-1
V: TRBV2
DNA: TGTGCCAGCAGTGAAGCCCACAGGGGAACTGGCAATGAGCAGTTCTTC
CDR3: CASSEAHRGTGNEQFF

size: .
D: .
J: TRBJ2-7
V: TRBV6-2/TRBV6-3
DNA: TGTGCCAGCAGTCCCTCGGGGTACGAGCAGTACTTC
CDR3: CASSPSGYEQYF

size: .
D: .
J: TRBJ1-5
V: TRBV6-5
DNA: TGTGCCAGCAGTTCAGGACACAGCAATCAGCCCCAGCATTTT
CDR3: CASSSGHSNQPQHF

size: .
D: TRBD2
J: TRBJ2-5
V: TRBV7-9
DNA: TGTGCCAGCAGCCCCCGGGTAGCGGGAGAGACCCAGTACTTC
CDR3: CASSPRVAGETQYF

size: once
D: .
J: TRBJ1-1
V: TRBV25-1
DNA: TGTGCCAGCAGTGTCGGTGTGAACACTGAAGCTTTCTTT
CDR3: CASSVGVNTEAFF

size: few
D: TRBD1
J: TRBJ2-5
V: TRBV18
DNA: TGTGCCAGCTCCCGACAGGGCGGAGAGACCCAGTACTTC
CDR3: CASSRQGGETQYF

size: once
D: .
J: TRBJ1-1
V: TRBV2
DNA: TGTGCCAGCAGTGTGGGGCCGAGCACTGAAGCTTTCTTT
CDR3: CASSVGPSTEAFF

size: .
D: .
J: TRBJ1-3
V: TRBV6-1
DNA: TGTGCCAGCAGTGAAGTTGTAAACACCATATATTTT
CDR3: CASSEVVNTIYF

size: .
D: TRBD2
J: TRBJ2-1
V: TRBV30
DNA: TGTGCCTTCTCTAGCGGGAGGGGGAATGAGCAGTTCTTC
CDR3: CAFSSGRGNEQFF

size: .
D: .
J: TRBJ2-1
V: TRBV6-5
DNA: TGTGCCAGCAGTTACCTGCGAGTGGGGTACAATGAGCAGTTCTTC
CDR3: CASSYLRVGYNEQFF

size: .
D: .
J: TRBJ1-1
V: TRBV12-3/TRBV12-4
DNA: TGTGCCAGCAGTTTTGAGCGCACTGAAGCTTTCTTT
CDR3: CASSFERTEAFF

size: .
D: .
J: TRBJ2-1
V: TRBV21-1
DNA: TGTGCCAGCAGCAAAGGACTAGCTTTCAACAATGAGCAGTTCTTC
CDR3: CASSKGLAFNNEQFF

size: .
D: TRBD1
J: TRBJ1-1
V: TRBV18
DNA: TGTGCCAGCTCCACAGGGGGGGAGAACACTGAAGCTTTCTTT
CDR3: CASSTGGENTEAFF